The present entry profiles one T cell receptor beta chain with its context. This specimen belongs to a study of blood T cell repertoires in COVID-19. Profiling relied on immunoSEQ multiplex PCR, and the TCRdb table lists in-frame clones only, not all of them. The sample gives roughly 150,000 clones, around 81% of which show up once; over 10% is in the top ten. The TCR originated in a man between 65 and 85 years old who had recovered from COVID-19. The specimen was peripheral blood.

The CDR3 sequence: CASSPQDGSKGGYTF. The CDR3 region has the DNA TGCGCCAGCAGCCCACAGGACGGGTCTAAGGGAGGCTACACCTTC. The rearrangement uses TRBV5-1 and TRBJ1-2; perhaps TRBD1 as D (5 bases). The CDR3 has 15 residues. V lost 4 bases, J lost 8 bases, and 21 bases lay in between. Germline V lookup: CDR1 SGHRS, CDR2 YFSETQ.